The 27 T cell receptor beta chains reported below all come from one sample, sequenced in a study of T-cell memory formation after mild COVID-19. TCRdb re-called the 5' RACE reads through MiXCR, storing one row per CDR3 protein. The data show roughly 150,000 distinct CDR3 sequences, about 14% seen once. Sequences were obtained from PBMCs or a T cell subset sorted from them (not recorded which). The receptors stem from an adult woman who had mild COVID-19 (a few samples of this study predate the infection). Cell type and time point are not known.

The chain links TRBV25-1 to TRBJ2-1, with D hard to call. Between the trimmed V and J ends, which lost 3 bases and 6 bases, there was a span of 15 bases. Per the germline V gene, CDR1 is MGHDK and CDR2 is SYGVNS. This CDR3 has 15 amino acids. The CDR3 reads CASSDGLVVGNEQFF. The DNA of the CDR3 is TGTGCCAGCAGTGATGGCCTAGTGGTGGGCAATGAGCAGTTCTTC.

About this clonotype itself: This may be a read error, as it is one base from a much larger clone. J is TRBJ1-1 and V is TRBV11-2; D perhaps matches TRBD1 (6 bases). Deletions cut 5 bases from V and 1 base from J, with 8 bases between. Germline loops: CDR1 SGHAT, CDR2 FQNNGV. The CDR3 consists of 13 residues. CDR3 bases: TGTGCCAGCAGCCAGGACAGGAACACTGAAGCTTTCTTT. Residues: CASSQDRNTEAFF.

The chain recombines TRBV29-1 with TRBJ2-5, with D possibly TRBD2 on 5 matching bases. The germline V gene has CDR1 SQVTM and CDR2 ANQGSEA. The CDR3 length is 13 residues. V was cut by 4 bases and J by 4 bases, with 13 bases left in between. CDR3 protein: CSVVKGAGETQYF. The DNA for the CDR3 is TGCAGCGTTGTGAAGGGTGCGGGAGAGACCCAGTACTTC.

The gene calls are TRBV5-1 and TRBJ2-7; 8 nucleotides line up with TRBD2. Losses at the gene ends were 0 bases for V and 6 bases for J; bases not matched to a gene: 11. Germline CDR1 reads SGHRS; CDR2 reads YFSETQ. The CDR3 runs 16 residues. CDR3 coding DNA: TGCGCCAGCAGCTTGGTATCCAGCGGGAGTGGAGGCGAGCAGTACTTC. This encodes CASSLVSSGSGGEQYF.

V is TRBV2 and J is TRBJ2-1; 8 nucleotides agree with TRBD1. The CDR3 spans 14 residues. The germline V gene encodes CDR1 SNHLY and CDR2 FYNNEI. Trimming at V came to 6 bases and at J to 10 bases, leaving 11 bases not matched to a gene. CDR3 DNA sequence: TGTGCCAGCAGCCGGGAACAGGGGGAAGGCGAGCAGTTCTTC. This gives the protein CASSREQGEGEQFF.

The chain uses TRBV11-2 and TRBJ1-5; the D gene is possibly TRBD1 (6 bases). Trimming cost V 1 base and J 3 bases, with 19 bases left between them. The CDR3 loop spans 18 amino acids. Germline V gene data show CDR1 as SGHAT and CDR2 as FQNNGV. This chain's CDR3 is CASSLVYPHTGSNQPQHF. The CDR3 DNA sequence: TGTGCCAGCAGCTTAGTTTATCCCCACACAGGGTCCAATCAGCCCCAGCATTTT.

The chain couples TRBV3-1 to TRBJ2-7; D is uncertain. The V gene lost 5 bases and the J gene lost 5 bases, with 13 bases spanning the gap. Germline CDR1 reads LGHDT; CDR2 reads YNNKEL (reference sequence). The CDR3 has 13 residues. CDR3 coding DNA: TGTGCCAGCAGCTCCTTCGAGGTCCACGAGCAGTACTTC. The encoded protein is CASSSFEVHEQYF.

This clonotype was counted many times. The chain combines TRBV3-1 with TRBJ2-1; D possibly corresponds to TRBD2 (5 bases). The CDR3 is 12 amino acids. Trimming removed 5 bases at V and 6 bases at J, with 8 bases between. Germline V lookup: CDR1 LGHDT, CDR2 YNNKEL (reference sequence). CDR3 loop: CASSFSGNEQFF. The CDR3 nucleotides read TGTGCCAGCAGCTTCAGCGGCAATGAGCAGTTCTTC.

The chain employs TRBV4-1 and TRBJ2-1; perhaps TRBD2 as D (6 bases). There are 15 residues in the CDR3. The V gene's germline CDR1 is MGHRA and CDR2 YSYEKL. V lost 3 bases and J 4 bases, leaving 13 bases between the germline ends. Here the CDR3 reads CASSQTRGGYNEQFF. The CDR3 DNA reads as TGCGCCAGCAGCCAGACTAGAGGTGGTTACAATGAGCAGTTCTTC.

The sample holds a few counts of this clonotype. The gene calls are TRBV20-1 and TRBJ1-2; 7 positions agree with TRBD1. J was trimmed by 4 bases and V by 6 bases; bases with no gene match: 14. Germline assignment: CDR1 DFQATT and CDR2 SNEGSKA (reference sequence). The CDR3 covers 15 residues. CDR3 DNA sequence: TGCAGTGCCAATCCCCCGACAGGGCTATTCTATGGCTACACCTTC. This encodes CSANPPTGLFYGYTF.

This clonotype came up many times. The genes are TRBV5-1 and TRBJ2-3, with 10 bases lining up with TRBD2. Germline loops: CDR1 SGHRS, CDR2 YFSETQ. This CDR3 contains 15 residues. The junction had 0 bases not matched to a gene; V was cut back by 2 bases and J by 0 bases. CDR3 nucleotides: TGCGCCAGCAGCTTACTAGCGGGGAGCACAGATACGCAGTATTTT. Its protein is CASSLLAGSTDTQYF.

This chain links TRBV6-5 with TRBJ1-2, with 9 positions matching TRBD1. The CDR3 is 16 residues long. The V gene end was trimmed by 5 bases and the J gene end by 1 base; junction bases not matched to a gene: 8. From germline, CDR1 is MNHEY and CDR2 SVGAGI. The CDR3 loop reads CASSTAGTGLNYGYTF. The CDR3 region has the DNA TGTGCCAGCAGTACTGCCGGGACAGGGCTTAACTATGGCTACACCTTC.

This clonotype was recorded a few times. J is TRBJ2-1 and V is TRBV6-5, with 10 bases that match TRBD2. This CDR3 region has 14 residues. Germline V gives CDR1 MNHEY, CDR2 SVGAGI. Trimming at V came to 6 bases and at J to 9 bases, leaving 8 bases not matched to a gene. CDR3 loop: CASSSSGRTSEQFF. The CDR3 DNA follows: TGTGCCAGCAGCTCTAGCGGGAGAACATCTGAGCAGTTCTTC.

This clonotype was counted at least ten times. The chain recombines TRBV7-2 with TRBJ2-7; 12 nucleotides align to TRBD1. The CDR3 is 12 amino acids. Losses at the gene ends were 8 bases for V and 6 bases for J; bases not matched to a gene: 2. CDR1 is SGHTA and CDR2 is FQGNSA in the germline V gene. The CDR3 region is CASGDRGLEQYF. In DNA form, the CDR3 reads TGTGCCAGCGGGGACAGGGGGCTCGAGCAGTACTTC. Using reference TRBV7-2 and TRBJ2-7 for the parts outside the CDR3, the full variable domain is GAGVSQSPSNKVTEKGKDVELRCDPISGHTALYWYRQSLGQGLEFLIYFQGNSAPDKSGLPSDRFSAERTGGSVSTLTIQRTQQEDSAVYLCASGDRGLEQYFGPGTRLTVT.

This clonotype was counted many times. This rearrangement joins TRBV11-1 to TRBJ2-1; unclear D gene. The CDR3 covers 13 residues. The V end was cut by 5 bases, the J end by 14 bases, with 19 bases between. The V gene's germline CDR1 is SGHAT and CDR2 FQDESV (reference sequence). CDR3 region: CASSPEIQGFEFF. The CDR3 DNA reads TGTGCCAGCAGCCCGGAGATACAAGGGTTTGAGTTCTTC.

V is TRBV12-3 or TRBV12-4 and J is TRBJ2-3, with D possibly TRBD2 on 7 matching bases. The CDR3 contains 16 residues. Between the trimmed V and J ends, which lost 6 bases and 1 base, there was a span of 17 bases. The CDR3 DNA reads TGTGCCAGCAGAGGGGGGGGTGCCTTGTGCACAGATACGCAGTATTTT. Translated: CASRGGGALCTDTQYF.

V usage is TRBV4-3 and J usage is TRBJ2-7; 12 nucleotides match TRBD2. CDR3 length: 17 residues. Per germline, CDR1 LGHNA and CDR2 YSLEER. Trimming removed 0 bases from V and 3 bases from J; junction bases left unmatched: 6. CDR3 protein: CASSQDWGLAGIYEQYF. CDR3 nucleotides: TGCGCCAGCAGCCAAGATTGGGGACTAGCGGGTATCTACGAGCAGTACTTC.

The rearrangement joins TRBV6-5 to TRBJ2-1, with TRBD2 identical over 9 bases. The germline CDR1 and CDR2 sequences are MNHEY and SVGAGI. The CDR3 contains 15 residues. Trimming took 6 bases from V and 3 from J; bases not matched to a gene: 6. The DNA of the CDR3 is TGTGCCAGCAGAGGCGGGGGGGCGAGCTACAATGAGCAGTTCTTC. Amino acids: CASRGGGASYNEQFF.

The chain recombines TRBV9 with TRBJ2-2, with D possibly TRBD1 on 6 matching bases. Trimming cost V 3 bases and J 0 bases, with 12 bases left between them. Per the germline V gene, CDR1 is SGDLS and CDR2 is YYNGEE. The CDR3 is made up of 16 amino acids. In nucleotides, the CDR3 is TGTGCCAGCAGCGCCTCCGGGACAACGAACACCGGGGAGCTGTTTTTT. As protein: CASSASGTTNTGELFF.

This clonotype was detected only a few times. CDR3 sequence reads: CASSVISSGGADTQYF. The CDR3 nucleotides are TGTGCCAGCAGCGTAATTTCGTCGGGGGGGGCAGATACGCAGTATTTT. The chain uses TRBV9 and TRBJ2-3; 8 bases are a match to TRBD2. Trimming cost V 1 base and J 4 bases; bases outside gene matches: 8. CDR3 length: 16 amino acids. Germline CDR1 reads SGDLS; CDR2 reads YYNGEE.

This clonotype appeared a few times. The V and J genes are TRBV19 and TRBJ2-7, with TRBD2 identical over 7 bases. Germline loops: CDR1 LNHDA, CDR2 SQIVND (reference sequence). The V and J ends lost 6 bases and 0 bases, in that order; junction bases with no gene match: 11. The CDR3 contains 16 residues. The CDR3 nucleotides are TGTGCCAGTAGCTCCTCCGGGGGACTACACTCCTACGAGCAGTACTTC. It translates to CASSSSGGLHSYEQYF. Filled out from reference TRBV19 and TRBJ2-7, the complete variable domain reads DGGITQSPKYLFRKEGQNVTLSCEQNLNHDAMYWYRQDPGQGLRLIYYSQIVNDFQKGDIAEGYSVSREKKESFPLTVTSAQKNPTAFYLCASSSSGGLHSYEQYFGPGTRLTVT.

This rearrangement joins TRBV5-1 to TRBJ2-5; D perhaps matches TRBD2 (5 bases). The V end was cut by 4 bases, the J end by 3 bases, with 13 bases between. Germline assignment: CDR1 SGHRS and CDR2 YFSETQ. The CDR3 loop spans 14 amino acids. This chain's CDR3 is CASSTQTTEETQYF. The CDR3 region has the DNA TGCGCCAGCAGCACGCAGACTACCGAAGAGACCCAGTACTTC. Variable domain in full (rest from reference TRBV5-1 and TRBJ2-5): KAGVTQTPRYLIKTRGQQVTLSCSPISGHRSVSWYQQTPGQGLQFLFEYFSETQRNKGNFPGRFSGRQFSNSRSEMNVSTLELGDSALYLCASSTQTTEETQYFGPGTRLLVL.

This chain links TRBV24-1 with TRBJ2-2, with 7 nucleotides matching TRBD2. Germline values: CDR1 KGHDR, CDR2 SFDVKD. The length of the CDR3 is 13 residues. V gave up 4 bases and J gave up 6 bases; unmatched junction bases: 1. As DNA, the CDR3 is TGTGCCACCAGTGAAGCGGGGTCCGGGGAGCTGTTTTTT. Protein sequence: CATSEAGSGELFF.

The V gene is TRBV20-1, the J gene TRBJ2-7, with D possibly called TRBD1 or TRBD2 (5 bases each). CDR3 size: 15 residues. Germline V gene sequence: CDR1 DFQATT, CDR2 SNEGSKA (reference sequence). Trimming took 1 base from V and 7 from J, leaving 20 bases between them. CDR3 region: CSARGAGAPSREQYF. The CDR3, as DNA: TGCAGTGCTAGAGGGGCCGGGGCCCCCTCTCGGGAGCAGTACTTC.

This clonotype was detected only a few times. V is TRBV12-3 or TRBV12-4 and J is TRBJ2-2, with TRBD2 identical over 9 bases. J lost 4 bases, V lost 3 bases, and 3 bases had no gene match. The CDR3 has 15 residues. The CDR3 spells CASSFSGRGTGELFF. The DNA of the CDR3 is TGTGCCAGCAGTTTTAGCGGGAGAGGCACCGGGGAGCTGTTTTTT.

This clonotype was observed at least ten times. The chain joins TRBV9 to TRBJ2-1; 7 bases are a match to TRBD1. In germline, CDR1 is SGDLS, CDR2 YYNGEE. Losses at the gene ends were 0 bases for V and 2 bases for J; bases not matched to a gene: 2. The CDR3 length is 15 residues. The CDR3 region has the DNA TGTGCCAGCAGCGTAGGACAGGGACCCTACAATGAGCAGTTCTTC. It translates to CASSVGQGPYNEQFF.

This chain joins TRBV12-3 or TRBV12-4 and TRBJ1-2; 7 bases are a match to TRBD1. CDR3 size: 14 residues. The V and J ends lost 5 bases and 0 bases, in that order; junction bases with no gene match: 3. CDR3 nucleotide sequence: TGTGCCAGCAGTAGGGACAGTGCTAACTATGGCTACACCTTC. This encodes CASSRDSANYGYTF.